Following are 30 T cell receptor beta chains from one sample sequenced in a study of cytomegalovirus exposure and HLA in healthy donors. The table came from immunoSEQ multiplex PCR; TCRdb's copy has only in-frame clones and leaves some out. The sample has about 250,000 clones; about 88% are singletons. The specimen was PBMCs. The receptors were gathered from a young man in good health and CMV-seropositive.

This clone has just one count. The chain carries TRBV4-2 and TRBJ2-7; 7 positions match TRBD2. J lost 2 bases, V lost 0 bases, and 4 bases had no gene match. Germline CDR1 and CDR2: LGHNA and YNFKEQ. This CDR3 is built from 15 residues. The CDR3 DNA follows: TGTGCCAGCAGCCAAGATCTAGCGGTTACCTACGAGCAGTACTTC. This translates into CASSQDLAVTYEQYF.

V and J are TRBV30 and TRBJ1-5; D not certain. V lost 0 bases to trimming and J lost 7 bases, with 16 bases between them. The CDR3 is 15 residues long. Germline CDR1 GTSNPN, CDR2 SVGIG (reference sequence). The CDR3 nucleotides are TGTGCCTGGAGTGTAAAGTTGGGGATCTGGCAGCCCCAGCATTTT. Amino acids: CAWSVKLGIWQPQHF.

The chain carries TRBV9 and TRBJ2-1, with a tentative D call TRBD2 (6 bases). V dropped 0 bases and J dropped 2 bases, with 12 bases sitting between them. CDR1 SGDLS and CDR2 YYNGEE come from the germline V gene. This CDR3 is built from 16 residues. CDR3 sequence: CASSVGGRGTYNEQFF. CDR3 coding DNA: TGTGCCAGCAGCGTAGGTGGGCGGGGTACCTACAATGAGCAGTTCTTC.

This rearrangement joins TRBV11-2 to TRBJ1-1; D might be TRBD1 (5 bases). CDR1 and CDR2 (germline): SGHAT, FQNNGV. Trimming took off 5 bases at V and 6 bases at J, with 13 bases between the two ends. There are 13 residues in the CDR3. CDR3 protein: CASSRQLGAEAFF. Here the CDR3 DNA reads TGTGCCAGCAGCCGACAGTTAGGGGCTGAAGCTTTCTTT. Full variable domain (outside the CDR3, taken from reference TRBV11-2 and TRBJ1-1): EAGVAQSPRYKIIEKRQSVAFWCNPISGHATLYWYQQILGQGPKLLIQFQNNGVVDDSQLPKDRFSAERLKGVDSTLKIQPAKLEDSAVYLCASSRQLGAEAFFGQGTRLTVV.

This rearrangement joins TRBV18 to TRBJ2-2; D may be TRBD2 (5 bases). CDR1 and CDR2 from the germline V gene are KGHSH and LQKENI. Trimming took off 6 bases at V and 0 bases at J, with 14 bases between the two ends. The CDR3 is made up of 16 amino acids. The CDR3 DNA sequence: TGTGCCAGCTCGCTGTATGGCGGGTCGAACACCGGGGAGCTGTTTTTT. Protein: CASSLYGGSNTGELFF.

This chain joins TRBV7-2 and TRBJ2-3; TRBD2 matches at 8 bases. Germline CDR1 is SGHTA and CDR2 is FQGNSA. This CDR3 spans 16 amino acids. The junction had 8 bases not matched to a gene; V was cut back by 5 bases and J by 1 base. CDR3 residues: CASSHTFGGGTDTQYF. Written as DNA, the CDR3 is TGTGCCAGCAGCCACACATTCGGGGGGGGCACAGATACGCAGTATTTT.

The chain recombines TRBV10-3 with TRBJ1-2, with 8 bases identical to TRBD1. The J segment lost 0 bases and the V segment lost 7 bases, leaving 7 bases of the junction unmatched. The CDR3 totals 15 residues. The germline gives CDR1 ENHRY, CDR2 SYGVKD. Here the CDR3 reads CAIKAGGAPNYGYTF. CDR3 nucleotide sequence: TGTGCCATCAAGGCAGGGGGCGCCCCTAACTATGGCTACACCTTC.

CDR3 in amino acids: CASSTTGLTGELFF. In nucleotides, the CDR3 is TGTGCCAGCAGTACGACAGGGCTAACCGGGGAGCTGTTTTTT. The genes are TRBV28 and TRBJ2-2; 7 bases agree with TRBD1. V lost 5 bases, J lost 5 bases, and 5 bases stayed unmatched. Germline V CDR1 and CDR2: MDHEN, SYDVKM. CDR3 size: 14 residues.

This clone was counted a single time. Other DNA sequences in the same sample also yield this CDR3. The chain recombines TRBV30 with TRBJ2-3; no definite D call. Germline V gene data show CDR1 as GTSNPN and CDR2 as SVGIG (reference sequence). This CDR3 comprises 11 residues. The V gene lost 0 bases and the J gene lost 6 bases, with 4 bases spanning the gap. CDR3 loop: CAWSVGDTQYF. Here the CDR3 DNA reads TGTGCCTGGAGTGTGGGCGATACGCAGTATTTT.

This clone came up once. The CDR3 spells CASSQGPQGTQYF. CDR3 nucleotides: TGTGCCAGCAGCCAGGGCCCACAGGGGACGCAGTATTTT. The chain uses TRBV14 and TRBJ2-3; TRBD1 matches 7 bases. This CDR3 is built from 13 residues. Germline trimming cut 3 bases from V and 9 bases from J; bases unmatched to any gene: 6. Germline loops: CDR1 SGHDN, CDR2 FVKESK.

The chain is built from TRBV30 and TRBJ2-3; tentatively, D is TRBD2 (6 bases). The CDR3 contains 15 residues. Deletions cut 0 bases from V and 1 base from J, with 11 bases between. Germline V gene sequence: CDR1 GTSNPN, CDR2 SVGIG (reference sequence). The CDR3 here is CAWSVGGVRTDTQYF. The DNA of the CDR3 is TGTGCCTGGAGTGTAGGAGGGGTCCGCACAGATACGCAGTATTTT. Full variable domain (missing parts from reference TRBV30 and TRBJ2-3): SQTIHQWPATLVQPVGSPLSLECTVEGTSNPNLYWYRQAAGRGLQLLFYSVGIGQISSEVPQNLSASRPQDRQFILSSKKLLLSDSGFYLCAWSVGGVRTDTQYFGPGTRLTVL.

This clone is a singleton in its sample. The CDR3 nucleotides are TGTGCCAGCAGTTGGGATATTCGGGACTATGGCTACACCTTC. It encodes CASSWDIRDYGYTF. The rearrangement links TRBV6-5 to TRBJ1-2; D not certain. The CDR3 totals 14 residues. Germline assignment: CDR1 MNHEY and CDR2 SVGAGI. V shed 4 bases and J shed 3 bases, with 12 bases lying between them.

This sequence joins TRBV28 and TRBJ2-7, with D possibly being TRBD1 (6 bases). V lost 7 bases and J lost 0, with 16 bases in between. The length of the CDR3 is 15 residues. From germline, CDR1 is MDHEN and CDR2 SYDVKM. The CDR3 spells CASKNRDIISYEQYF. The CDR3 coding sequence is TGTGCCAGCAAAAACCGGGACATTATCTCCTACGAGCAGTACTTC.

This clone was observed a single time. This sequence joins TRBV5-1 and TRBJ2-7, with a weak D call TRBD1 (6 bases). V was trimmed by 5 bases and J by 4 bases, leaving 13 bases between them. In germline, CDR1 is SGHRS, CDR2 YFSETQ. The CDR3 covers 13 residues. CDR3 bases: TGCGCCAGCAGGACAGGCGGAGAGTACGAGCAGTACTTC. Its translation is CASRTGGEYEQYF.

The gene calls are TRBV27 and TRBJ2-7, with D perhaps TRBD2 (6 bases). The germline V and J ends were trimmed by 0 bases and 3 bases, with 12 bases remaining between them. Germline CDR1 reads MNHEY; CDR2 reads SMNVEV (reference sequence). This CDR3 is built from 15 residues. The CDR3 bases are TGTGCCAGCAGTTTATCGATGGAGGGTGGCTACGAGCAGTACTTC. Amino acids: CASSLSMEGGYEQYF.

This clone appeared a single time. This chain joins TRBV27 and TRBJ1-1; 9 bases are shared with TRBD1. Per germline, CDR1 MNHEY and CDR2 SMNVEV (reference sequence). V gave up 7 bases and J gave up 1 base; unmatched junction bases: 7. The CDR3 sequence is 15 residues long. CDR3: CASIDRGGQNTEAFF. In DNA form, the CDR3 reads TGTGCCAGCATCGACAGGGGGGGACAGAACACTGAAGCTTTCTTT.

This chain links TRBV7-2 with TRBJ2-5; 10 bases align to TRBD2. The CDR3 has 17 residues. V was clipped by 5 bases and J by 4 bases; unmatched bases: 13. Germline loops: CDR1 SGHTA, CDR2 FQGNSA. CDR3: CASSADGLAGVVETQYF. The DNA of the CDR3 is TGTGCCAGCAGCGCCGATGGGCTAGCGGGAGTCGTAGAGACCCAGTACTTC.

This sequence joins TRBV9 and TRBJ1-1; the D gene is possibly TRBD1 (5 bases). V lost 3 bases and J lost 5, with 20 bases in between. CDR3 length: 16 residues. Germline V gene sequence: CDR1 SGDLS, CDR2 YYNGEE. CDR3 residues: CASSEASGVGTTEAFF. CDR3 nucleotide sequence: TGTGCCAGCAGCGAGGCTTCGGGGGTGGGAACAACTGAAGCTTTCTTT.

The chain has TRBV15 and TRBJ2-5, with 10 bases fitting TRBD2. The V segment lost 1 base and the J segment 3 bases; nucleotides outside the gene matches: 5. Germline loops: CDR1 LNHNV, CDR2 YYDKDF (reference sequence). The CDR3 is 16 residues long. CDR3 DNA: TGTGCCACCAGCAGAGCCCTAGCGGGAGATGAAGAGACCCAGTACTTC. Translating gives CATSRALAGDEETQYF.

This clone has only one observation. A read error may account for a junction end that differs from germline. The chain links TRBV10-3 to TRBJ2-7, with TRBD2 matching over 7 bases. CDR3 length equals 14 residues. From germline, CDR1 is ENHRY and CDR2 SYGVKD. DNA for the CDR3: TGTGCCAGCAGTCCCGGGGGGTTATTATACGAGCAGTACTTC. Translated, it gives CASSPGGLLYEQYF.

The rearrangement uses TRBV6-1 and TRBJ1-5, with D maybe TRBD1 (6 bases). The germline V gene encodes CDR1 MNHNS and CDR2 SASEGT. The CDR3 runs 14 residues. V lost 6 bases to trimming and J lost 2 bases, with 11 bases between them. CDR3 in amino acids: CASRERQGNQPQHF. The CDR3 bases are TGTGCCAGCAGGGAGAGACAGGGCAATCAGCCCCAGCATTTT.

This chain connects TRBV2 to TRBJ2-7; TRBD1 agrees at 9 bases. Germline V CDR1 and CDR2: SNHLY, FYNNEI. The CDR3 spans 14 residues. Trimming removed 3 bases from V and 6 bases from J; junction bases left unmatched: 6. The CDR3 nucleotides read TGTGCCAGCAGTGATCGGACAGGGGTGCCCGAGCAGTACTTC. It codes for CASSDRTGVPEQYF.

This clone was observed once. The chain couples TRBV5-6 to TRBJ2-2; weak D call: TRBD1 (6 bases). The V and J ends lost 2 bases and 7 bases respectively, with 18 bases between them. Germline values: CDR1 SGHDT, CDR2 YYEEEE. The CDR3 contains 16 residues. DNA of the CDR3: TGTGCCAGCAGCTTCCGGACAGCGTTGGTGGGCGGGGAGCTGTTTTTT. Amino acid sequence: CASSFRTALVGGELFF.

This clone was found once. The V gene is TRBV27, the J gene TRBJ2-1, with D hard to call. The V end was cut by 8 bases, the J end by 6 bases, with 14 bases between. The CDR3 is 13 residues long. Germline CDR1 is MNHEY and CDR2 is SMNVEV (reference sequence). In DNA form, the CDR3 reads TGTGCCAGCGGATCCTACAACCCCAATGAGCAGTTCTTC. Its protein product is CASGSYNPNEQFF.

As to this clone: Relative to the germline gene, one junction end is altered; a read error may explain this. The V and J genes are TRBV20-1 and TRBJ2-7; D is possibly TRBD1 (6 bases). Germline CDR1 DFQATT, CDR2 SNEGSKA (reference sequence). This CDR3 has 11 residues. Here the CDR3 DNA reads TGCAGTACTAGACAGGACTACGAGCAGTACTTC. Its translation: CSTRQDYEQYF.

This rearrangement joins TRBV7-2 to TRBJ2-5; D might be TRBD2 (6 bases). Germline values: CDR1 SGHTA, CDR2 FQGNSA. The CDR3 covers 18 residues. The V gene lost 1 base and the J gene lost 2 bases, with 20 bases spanning the gap. In nucleotides, the CDR3 is TGTGCCAGCAGCTTAGTACCCCACGGTAGCGGATTACAAGAGACCCAGTACTTC. Its translation is CASSLVPHGSGLQETQYF. The variable domain in full, completed from reference TRBV7-2 and TRBJ2-5, reads GAGVSQSPSNKVTEKGKDVELRCDPISGHTALYWYRQSLGQGLEFLIYFQGNSAPDKSGLPSDRFSAERTGGSVSTLTIQRTQQEDSAVYLCASSLVPHGSGLQETQYFGPGTRLLVL.

The chain carries TRBV7-2 and TRBJ2-6; 8 nucleotides align to TRBD2. V dropped 2 bases and J dropped 4; count of bases not matched to a gene: 10. The CDR3 contains 18 residues. Germline V gives CDR1 SGHTA, CDR2 FQGNSA. Here the CDR3 DNA reads TGTGCCAGCAGCTTATTAGCGGGAAGGCTAGGCGGGGCCAACGTCCTGACTTTC. It specifies CASSLLAGRLGGANVLTF.

V is TRBV28 and J is TRBJ2-5; TRBD2 aligns across 9 bases. The V segment lost 8 bases and the J segment 9 bases; nucleotides outside the gene matches: 7. Germline CDR1 is MDHEN and CDR2 is SYDVKM. There are 12 residues in the CDR3. The CDR3: CASQLAGYSQYF. CDR3 nucleotides: TGTGCCAGCCAGCTAGCGGGATACTCCCAGTACTTC.

The J gene is TRBJ2-2, the V gene TRBV7-9; D remains ambiguous. The CDR3 covers 15 residues. Germline-derived CDR1 and CDR2 are SEHNR and FQNEAQ (reference sequence). V was shortened by 1 base and J by 4 bases, with 10 bases between the two germline ends. CDR3 loop: CASSLDGIITGELFF. CDR3 nucleotide sequence: TGTGCCAGCAGCTTAGATGGGATAATCACCGGGGAGCTGTTTTTT.

The gene calls are TRBV9 and TRBJ2-5; the match to TRBD2 covers 7 bases. Germline-derived CDR1 and CDR2 are SGDLS and YYNGEE. The CDR3 extends over 16 amino acids. Trimming cost V 0 bases and J 3 bases; bases outside gene matches: 8. CDR3 amino acids: CASSVGSGGSKETQYF. The CDR3 bases are TGTGCCAGCAGCGTAGGTTCGGGAGGCTCGAAAGAGACCCAGTACTTC.